This T cell receptor (beta chain) originates from a study of blood T cell repertoires in COVID-19. Study in general: The United States, Italy and Spain provided the acute and convalescent COVID-19 samples. The analysed material was cDNA or gDNA that came from T cells, B-cell-depleted T cells, or PBMCs.

There are 15 residues in the CDR3. Germline CDR1 and CDR2: KGHSH and LQKENI. V dropped 3 bases and J dropped 7; count of bases not matched to a gene: 6. In the authors' methods: Quantification of nucleated cells was approximated via reference gene primer amplification. TCRdb keeps only in-frame clones here, not all; method: immunoSEQ multiplex PCR. V, J and clone size are those of that table, while D and trimming were read from the DNA. The sample holds approximately 65,000 clones, 65% to 80% seen once. The V gene is TRBV18, the J gene TRBJ2-2, with 9 positions matching TRBD1. The sequenced sample was peripheral blood. This TCR was recovered from a human donor in a cohort sampled during active COVID-19. This chain's CDR3 is CASSPGQGGFGELFF. The CDR3 nucleotides read TGTGCCAGCTCACCGGGACAGGGAGGATTCGGGGAGCTGTTTTTT.